The 7 T cell receptor beta chains reported below all come from one sample, sequenced in a study of CD8+CD57+ T cells in acquired aplastic anemia. Profiling of TCR beta VDJ combinations and CDR3 sequences used genomic DNA as template. One entry per CDR3 protein, called by TCRdb with MiXCR from the reads. The table lists about 270,000 distinct CDR3 sequences, 55% to 60% of them singletons. The sequencing sample was made of sorted CD4+, CD8+, or CD8+CD57+ T cells (not recorded which) from PBMCs. The receptors were sampled from a human donor with severe aplastic anemia or a healthy control (not recorded which).

A word on this clonotype: The junction and the germline gene differ at one end; a read error may be behind it. V and J are TRBV11-2 and TRBJ2-1; D is unresolved. The germline CDR1 and CDR2 sequences are SGHAT and FQNNGV. This CDR3 is built from 13 residues. CDR3 in amino acids: CTSSAYPYNEQFF. The CDR3 DNA sequence: TGTACCAGCAGCGCCTATCCTTACAATGAGCAGTTCTTC.

This rearrangement joins TRBV10-3 to TRBJ1-1; unclear D gene. The CDR3 runs 12 residues. Germline CDR1 is ENHRY and CDR2 is SYGVKD. Trimming cost V 8 bases and J 10 bases, with 17 bases left between them. CDR3 region: CAIEAGGEGAFF. The CDR3 DNA follows: TGTGCCATCGAGGCGGGAGGAGAGGGAGCTTTCTTT.

The genes are TRBV7-2 and TRBJ2-5; perhaps TRBD2 as D (6 bases). Looked up from germline, CDR1 is SGHTA and CDR2 is FQGNSA. V was cut by 3 bases and J by 0 bases, with 11 bases left in between. This CDR3 is 15 amino acids long. The CDR3, as DNA: TGTGCCAGCAGCTTGGGGGACTGGCACCAAGAGACCCAGTACTTC. Its protein is CASSLGDWHQETQYF.

V is TRBV24-1 and J is TRBJ1-2; D is ambiguous. CDR3 length equals 13 residues. V was pared by 6 bases and J by 4 bases, with 11 bases between. CDR1 KGHDR and CDR2 SFDVKD come from the germline V gene. The CDR3 DNA reads as TGTGCCACCAGTTTTACTAAATCCTATGGCTACACCTTC. It yields the protein CATSFTKSYGYTF.

This clonotype has more than one count but fewer than ten. V gene TRBV28 combines with J gene TRBJ1-3, with 7 bases matching TRBD1. The CDR3 totals 14 residues. The germline V gene has CDR1 MDHEN and CDR2 SYDVKM. V shed 6 bases and J 3 bases; nucleotides not matched to a gene: 5. CDR3 bases: TGTGCCAGCAGGATATCAGGGGGTGGAAACACCATATATTTT. Amino acids: CASRISGGGNTIYF.

The rearrangement joins TRBV3-1 to TRBJ2-7; TRBD1 aligns across 10 bases. The ends lost 2 bases at V and 3 bases at J; junction bases unmatched: 4. Germline values: CDR1 LGHDT, CDR2 YNNKEL (reference sequence). The CDR3 totals 15 residues. This CDR3 is CASSQSGTGDYEQYF. The CDR3 bases are TGTGCCAGCAGCCAATCCGGGACAGGGGACTACGAGCAGTACTTC.

The chain is built from TRBV7-9 and TRBJ2-7, with D tentatively TRBD2 (6 bases). CDR3 size: 15 residues. Germline CDR1 is SEHNR and CDR2 is FQNEAQ (reference sequence). Trimming left V 0 bases short and J 4 bases short, with 13 bases between. The DNA for the CDR3 is TGTGCCAGCAGCTTAGCGCAGGGAGGACGATACGAGCAGTACTTC. Amino acid sequence: CASSLAQGGRYEQYF.